A selection of T cell receptor beta chains follows, all from one sample in a study of T cells after yellow fever vaccination. One entry per CDR3 protein results from TCRdb running MiXCR on the 5' RACE reads. In the table there are approximately 160,000 distinct CDR3 sequences, 9.3% of which are singletons. The sample here was CD8+ T cells sorted from PBMCs, taken 45 days after the yellow fever booster vaccination. All receptors come from a man younger than 35 who received the YFV17D yellow fever vaccine. Each CDR3 is given with its conserved first and last residue. The order of the fields is D gene, J gene, V gene, clone size, CDR3 DNA, CDR3 protein. D genes are given only for firm matches. Clone sizes are given selectively: once, few, many, or a class where the clone is expanded.

D gene: TRBD2; J gene: TRBJ2-3; V gene: TRBV12-3/TRBV12-4; clone size: -; CDR3 DNA: TGTGCCAGCAGTCCTAGCGGGGGGCGAGCGGATACGCAGTATTTT; CDR3 protein: CASSPSGGRADTQYF
D gene: -; J gene: TRBJ2-5; V gene: TRBV28; clone size: few; CDR3 DNA: TGTGCCAGCAGTCTCACTAGGCTTGGGTTGTCAGAGACCCAGTACTTC; CDR3 protein: CASSLTRLGLSETQYF
D gene: -; J gene: TRBJ2-1; V gene: TRBV4-3; clone size: many; CDR3 DNA: TGCGCCAGCAGCCAAGATTGGAGGGCCCGGATCTACAATGAGCAGTTCTTC; CDR3 protein: CASSQDWRARIYNEQFF
D gene: TRBD2; J gene: TRBJ2-5; V gene: TRBV7-9; clone size: few; CDR3 DNA: TGTGCCAGCGGGGGGGGTCCGGGGGAGACCCAGTACTTC; CDR3 protein: CASGGGPGETQYF
D gene: TRBD2; J gene: TRBJ2-4; V gene: TRBV12-3/TRBV12-4; clone size: many; CDR3 DNA: TGTGCCAGCAGTTCCGGACTAGCTTGGGACATTCAGTACTTC; CDR3 protein: CASSSGLAWDIQYF
D gene: -; J gene: TRBJ2-7; V gene: TRBV19; clone size: -; CDR3 DNA: TGTGCCAGTAGTATGGGACCCGGGGGCACCTACGAGCAGTACTTC; CDR3 protein: CASSMGPGGTYEQYF
D gene: -; J gene: TRBJ2-5; V gene: TRBV6-2/TRBV6-3; clone size: few; CDR3 DNA: TGTGCCAGCAGTTACGGGAGGGAGACCCAGTACTTC; CDR3 protein: CASSYGRETQYF
D gene: -; J gene: TRBJ1-1; V gene: TRBV7-2; clone size: many; CDR3 DNA: TGTGCCAGCAGCTTAAGTCAGGGAGGCAGCACTGAAGCTTTCTTT; CDR3 protein: CASSLSQGGSTEAFF
D gene: TRBD1; J gene: TRBJ2-1; V gene: TRBV4-2; clone size: many; CDR3 DNA: TGTGCCAGCAGCCAGGACAGGGGTAACAATGAGCAGTTCTTC; CDR3 protein: CASSQDRGNNEQFF
D gene: -; J gene: TRBJ2-1; V gene: TRBV6-5; clone size: once; CDR3 DNA: TGTGCCAGCAGTCCCCACCTCTACAATGAGCAGTTCTTC; CDR3 protein: CASSPHLYNEQFF
D gene: -; J gene: TRBJ1-2; V gene: TRBV7-6; clone size: few; CDR3 DNA: TGTGCCAGCAGCCCGGACGGGTCTTGGGGCTACACCTTC; CDR3 protein: CASSPDGSWGYTF
D gene: -; J gene: TRBJ2-7; V gene: TRBV29-1; clone size: few; CDR3 DNA: TGCAGCGTTGATGATGGGCCTAAGGAGCAGTACTTC; CDR3 protein: CSVDDGPKEQYF
D gene: TRBD1; J gene: TRBJ1-1; V gene: TRBV29-1; clone size: -; CDR3 DNA: TGCAGCGTTGAAACCGCCGCGACAGGGGGGACTGAAGCTTTCTTT; CDR3 protein: CSVETAATGGTEAFF
D gene: TRBD2; J gene: TRBJ2-1; V gene: TRBV6-6; clone size: few; CDR3 DNA: TGTGCCAGCGCGACCGGGGGGGCGAATGAGCAGTTCTTC; CDR3 protein: CASATGGANEQFF
D gene: -; J gene: TRBJ2-1; V gene: TRBV28; clone size: -; CDR3 DNA: TGTGCCACCTTTCTGGGTAACGGTGAGCAGTTCTTC; CDR3 protein: CATFLGNGEQFF
D gene: -; J gene: TRBJ2-7; V gene: TRBV2; clone size: many; CDR3 DNA: TGTGCCAGCAGTGAGTTCGTGGAGCTCAGGCTCGGCGAGCAGTACTTC; CDR3 protein: CASSEFVELRLGEQYF
D gene: -; J gene: TRBJ2-3; V gene: TRBV27; clone size: -; CDR3 DNA: TGTGCCAGCAGTACAGCAGGGCGGCCAGATACGCAGTATTTT; CDR3 protein: CASSTAGRPDTQYF
D gene: -; J gene: TRBJ1-6; V gene: TRBV27; clone size: -; CDR3 DNA: TGTGCCAGCAGCCCAGGGCTATCTTCACCCCTCCACTTT; CDR3 protein: CASSPGLSSPLHF
D gene: TRBD1; J gene: TRBJ2-2; V gene: TRBV6-5; clone size: many; CDR3 DNA: TGTGCCAGCAGTTACGTCGCGCGGACAGGGTACACCGGGGAGCTGTTTTTT; CDR3 protein: CASSYVARTGYTGELFF
D gene: TRBD2; J gene: TRBJ2-5; V gene: TRBV27; clone size: few; CDR3 DNA: TGTGCCAGCACCGAAAGTCCCAGCGGGGGGTTAAGGGAGACCCAGTACTTC; CDR3 protein: CASTESPSGGLRETQYF
D gene: TRBD1; J gene: TRBJ2-7; V gene: TRBV4-3; clone size: few; CDR3 DNA: TGCGCCAGCAGCCAAGGTGGGACAGGTGTCGAGCAGTACTTC; CDR3 protein: CASSQGGTGVEQYF
D gene: TRBD1; J gene: TRBJ2-1; V gene: TRBV20-1; clone size: many; CDR3 DNA: TGCAGTGCCCCCAGGACAGGGCTTGGGTCCTACAATGAGCAGTTCTTC; CDR3 protein: CSAPRTGLGSYNEQFF
D gene: -; J gene: TRBJ2-1; V gene: TRBV14; clone size: -; CDR3 DNA: TGTGCCAGCAGTAAGGGGGTCTCCTACAATGAGCAGTTCTTC; CDR3 protein: CASSKGVSYNEQFF
D gene: -; J gene: TRBJ1-1; V gene: TRBV3-1; clone size: few; CDR3 DNA: TGTGCCAGCAGCCAAGTGGTTGACTCGAACACTGAAGCTTTCTTT; CDR3 protein: CASSQVVDSNTEAFF
D gene: -; J gene: TRBJ1-2; V gene: TRBV29-1; clone size: few; CDR3 DNA: TGCAGCGTTAAGCCAGGCTATGGCTACACCTTC; CDR3 protein: CSVKPGYGYTF
D gene: TRBD1; J gene: TRBJ1-2; V gene: TRBV7-9; clone size: -; CDR3 DNA: TGTGCCAGCAGCGGACAGGGGGCGCAGAACTATGGCTACACCTTC; CDR3 protein: CASSGQGAQNYGYTF
D gene: TRBD2; J gene: TRBJ2-3; V gene: TRBV4-3; clone size: few; CDR3 DNA: TGCGCCAGCAGCCAGGGGACTAGCGGGGGGAGTTGGACGCAGTATTTT; CDR3 protein: CASSQGTSGGSWTQYF
D gene: -; J gene: TRBJ1-5; V gene: TRBV5-1; clone size: -; CDR3 DNA: TGCGCCAGCAGCTGGGGGATTGATCAGCCCCAGCATTTT; CDR3 protein: CASSWGIDQPQHF
D gene: -; J gene: TRBJ2-2; V gene: TRBV21-1; clone size: -; CDR3 DNA: TGTGCCAGCAGCAAAGGGGGTTGGAACGGGGGCCACGGGGAGCTGTTTTTT; CDR3 protein: CASSKGGWNGGHGELFF
D gene: TRBD1; J gene: TRBJ1-6; V gene: TRBV20-1; clone size: few; CDR3 DNA: TGCAGTGCCAGGACAGGGGAAGGGTCACCCCTCCACTTT; CDR3 protein: CSARTGEGSPLHF
D gene: TRBD2; J gene: TRBJ2-5; V gene: TRBV6-5; clone size: -; CDR3 DNA: TGTGCCAGCAGTTACGGACTAGCGGGGATCGGGGAGACCCAGTACTTC; CDR3 protein: CASSYGLAGIGETQYF
D gene: -; J gene: TRBJ2-2; V gene: TRBV7-2; clone size: -; CDR3 DNA: TGTGCCAGCTTAGAAGCCGGGGAGCTGTTTTTT; CDR3 protein: CASLEAGELFF
D gene: -; J gene: TRBJ1-2; V gene: TRBV15; clone size: few; CDR3 DNA: TGTGCCACCAGCAGAGATCGAAGGGAAGGCTATGGCTACACCTTC; CDR3 protein: CATSRDRREGYGYTF
D gene: TRBD1; J gene: TRBJ2-7; V gene: TRBV29-1; clone size: few; CDR3 DNA: TGCAGCGTACAGGGGTCCTACGAGCAGTACTTC; CDR3 protein: CSVQGSYEQYF
D gene: TRBD2; J gene: TRBJ2-7; V gene: TRBV12-3/TRBV12-4; clone size: -; CDR3 DNA: TGTGCCAGCAGTTTCCCGGCGGGGGGCGGCTACGAGCAGTACTTC; CDR3 protein: CASSFPAGGGYEQYF
D gene: -; J gene: TRBJ2-2; V gene: TRBV19; clone size: -; CDR3 DNA: TGTGCCTCTATAGAAGGGTGGAATAACGGGGAGCTGTTTTTT; CDR3 protein: CASIEGWNNGELFF
D gene: TRBD1; J gene: TRBJ1-2; V gene: TRBV10-3; clone size: -; CDR3 DNA: TGTGCCATCAGTCAGGCCACAGGGGTCTATGGCTACACCTTC; CDR3 protein: CAISQATGVYGYTF
D gene: TRBD2; J gene: TRBJ2-7; V gene: TRBV12-3/TRBV12-4; clone size: few; CDR3 DNA: TGTGCCAGCAGCCAAAGGGGCCCGGGACTAGGATCCTACGAGCAGTACTTC; CDR3 protein: CASSQRGPGLGSYEQYF
D gene: -; J gene: TRBJ1-5; V gene: TRBV6-6; clone size: many; CDR3 DNA: TGTGCCAGCAGTTACTCAGTTCTCAGTCAGCCCCAGCATTTT; CDR3 protein: CASSYSVLSQPQHF
D gene: -; J gene: TRBJ1-1; V gene: TRBV13; clone size: few; CDR3 DNA: TGTGCCAGCAGCTTACTCCCAGGGAACACTGAAGCTTTCTTT; CDR3 protein: CASSLLPGNTEAFF
D gene: -; J gene: TRBJ2-1; V gene: TRBV27; clone size: many; CDR3 DNA: TGTGCCAGCGGAATCGGGACGTACTACAATGAGCAGTTCTTC; CDR3 protein: CASGIGTYYNEQFF
D gene: -; J gene: TRBJ2-1; V gene: TRBV5-1; clone size: many; CDR3 DNA: TGCGCCAGCAGCTTGGGACTAGGTAATGAGCAGTTCTTC; CDR3 protein: CASSLGLGNEQFF
D gene: TRBD2; J gene: TRBJ2-1; V gene: TRBV7-6; clone size: -; CDR3 DNA: TGTGCCAGCAGCTTAGCGGGGCTAGCGGGGGACCACAATGAGAAGTTCTTC; CDR3 protein: CASSLAGLAGDHNEKFF
D gene: -; J gene: TRBJ1-4; V gene: TRBV7-8; clone size: -; CDR3 DNA: TGTGCCAGCAGCTTAAGTTGGTGGATGGCTAATGAAAAACTGTTTTTT; CDR3 protein: CASSLSWWMANEKLFF
D gene: -; J gene: TRBJ2-7; V gene: TRBV4-1; clone size: many; CDR3 DNA: TGCGCCAGCAGCCAACTACAGGGTCAGCCCTACGAGCAGTACTTC; CDR3 protein: CASSQLQGQPYEQYF
D gene: -; J gene: TRBJ2-7; V gene: TRBV11-2; clone size: few; CDR3 DNA: TGTGCCACCCGCGGGATGGACGAGCAGTACTTC; CDR3 protein: CATRGMDEQYF
D gene: -; J gene: TRBJ2-2; V gene: TRBV30; clone size: -; CDR3 DNA: TGTGCCTGGAGCTCTGTCGTTGGTGGCGGGGAGCTGTTTTTT; CDR3 protein: CAWSSVVGGGELFF
D gene: -; J gene: TRBJ1-3; V gene: TRBV2; clone size: few; CDR3 DNA: TGTGCCAGCAGGCGGGCAGGGAGGGGAAACACCATATATTTT; CDR3 protein: CASRRAGRGNTIYF
D gene: -; J gene: TRBJ2-3; V gene: TRBV7-3; clone size: few; CDR3 DNA: TGTGCCAGCAGCTTAAGACAGAGCACAGATACGCAGTATTTT; CDR3 protein: CASSLRQSTDTQYF
D gene: TRBD2; J gene: TRBJ2-1; V gene: TRBV6-2/TRBV6-3; clone size: many; CDR3 DNA: TGTGCCAGCAGCCCAGCTAGCGGGAGTTACAATGAGCAGTTCTTC; CDR3 protein: CASSPASGSYNEQFF
D gene: -; J gene: TRBJ2-5; V gene: TRBV4-3; clone size: -; CDR3 DNA: TGCGCCAGCAGCCAAGGGTGGGGACTTAGCCAAGAGACCCAGTACTTC; CDR3 protein: CASSQGWGLSQETQYF
D gene: -; J gene: TRBJ2-5; V gene: TRBV5-1; clone size: few; CDR3 DNA: TGCGCCAGCAGCCCCGGGACCGGTTGGGATGAGACCCAGTACTTC; CDR3 protein: CASSPGTGWDETQYF
D gene: TRBD2; J gene: TRBJ2-3; V gene: TRBV24-1; clone size: few; CDR3 DNA: TGTGCCACCTCAGCGGGGGCCACAGATACGCAGTATTTT; CDR3 protein: CATSAGATDTQYF
D gene: TRBD2; J gene: TRBJ2-5; V gene: TRBV4-2; clone size: -; CDR3 DNA: TGTGCCAGCAGCCAAGAGTGGGCCGGGGGGGCCCGGGAGACCCAGTACTTC; CDR3 protein: CASSQEWAGGARETQYF
D gene: -; J gene: TRBJ1-1; V gene: TRBV7-9; clone size: -; CDR3 DNA: TGTGCCAGCAGCCAGCAGAACACTGAAGCTTTCTTT; CDR3 protein: CASSQQNTEAFF